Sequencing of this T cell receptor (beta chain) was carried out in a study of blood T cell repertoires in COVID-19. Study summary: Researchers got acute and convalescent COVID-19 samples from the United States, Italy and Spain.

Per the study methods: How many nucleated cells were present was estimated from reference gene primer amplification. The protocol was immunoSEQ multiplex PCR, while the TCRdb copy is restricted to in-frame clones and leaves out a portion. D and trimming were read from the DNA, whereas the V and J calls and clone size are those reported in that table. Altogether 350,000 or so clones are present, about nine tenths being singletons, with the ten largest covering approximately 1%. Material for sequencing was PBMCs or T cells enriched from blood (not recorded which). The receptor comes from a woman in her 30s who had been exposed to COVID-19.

The CDR3 is CASSPREGIQETQYF. The CDR3 DNA reads TGTGCCAGCAGTCCACGGGAGGGGATTCAAGAGACCCAGTACTTC. The chain employs TRBV14 and TRBJ2-5; 8 positions match TRBD2. With V trimmed by 6 bases and J by 2 bases, 8 bases remained unmatched. Germline values: CDR1 SGHDN, CDR2 FVKESK. CDR3 length: 15 residues.